This entry is about one T cell receptor (beta chain). No antigen is known for it. No clone much larger than this one lies a single base away; base qualities are absent. Collaborating institutions collected whole blood in K2EDTA tubes following their own protocols. Collaborator samples were shipped for TCRbeta analysis as frozen whole blood, isolated PBMCs, or DNA extracted from either sample type. The sample is drawn from a study of blood T cell repertoires in COVID-19 (dated by TCRdb to between 2020 and 2021). Looking at the study overall: Collaborator samples came from the United States, Italy and Spain and covered acute and convalescent phases of COVID-19. The prospective study material was composed of cDNA or gDNA derived from T cells, B-cell-depleted T cells, or PBMCs. The dataset comprised deeply sampled blood TCRbeta repertoires from subjects exposed to, actively infected with, or recovered from COVID-19. The repertoires were released in a freely available public database meant as a resource for research on the immune response to SARS-CoV-2. The samples were drawn from the first 160 participants of the ongoing ImmuneRACE study and from more than 1,000 subjects provided by 6 global collaborators. Sample metadata almost always included a de-identified subject ID, COVID-19 status, age in years and sex. Where available, HLA class I and class II types were obtained from metadata supplied by the sample provider rather than from assay-based typing.

TCRbeta CDR3 regions were amplified from genomic DNA by means of the immunoSEQ Assay, a bias-controlled multiplex PCR. Per the source publication's procedure: The number of nucleated cells in each sample was estimated from the amplification of reference gene primers within the assay. Sequence reads were collapsed and filtered to measure the absolute abundance of every unique TCRbeta CDR3 rearrangement. For each sample, productive Simpson clonality was calculated as the square root of Simpson's diversity index over productive rearrangements. TCRdb re-hosts the immuneACCESS table, in-frame sequences only. Its copies lack some clones; in the studies checked, an unresolved V gene accounts for under half of them, and the cause for the rest is not known. V, J and clone size were drawn from that table, and D and trimming were deduced from the DNA. The sample table shows roughly 270,000 clones, and approximately 85% are seen once. The leading ten clones occupy 4.5% to 6% of the sample.

Trimming takes 4 bases from V and 8 bases from J, and the germline ends sit 17 bases apart. There are 14 amino acids in the CDR3, from cysteine to phenylalanine inclusive. The kept DNA is CDR3 alone, 42 bases in frame from the first base. From a lookup of the germline V gene, CDR1 and CDR2 are MGHRA and YSYEKL. What the authors observed across the whole study: The amount of clinical and demographic metadata varied by source and participant and was provided uncurated.

The chain employs TRBV4-1 and TRBJ1-2; a tentative D call is TRBD1 (5 bases match). Sequences were obtained from peripheral blood. The receptor was isolated from a man aged 50 to 60 with active or convalescent COVID-19. DNA sequence: TGCGCCAGCAGCCCCGCGGGACCCACCTTGGGCTACACCTTC. Its coded protein is CASSPAGPTLGYTF.